This T cell receptor beta chain is drawn from a study of T cell responses to AZD1222 COVID-19 vaccine. Study-level findings and limits: Spike as a whole was targeted by vaccine-associated CD4 TCRs, dominant at 160-218 and 743-854.

The method was immunoSEQ multiplex PCR; TCRdb's version includes in-frame clones alone and lacks a portion of them. The data show about 73,000 clones, 89% seen once. With V trimmed by 6 bases and J by 6 bases, 14 bases remained unmatched. The V gene's germline CDR1 is LNHDA and CDR2 SQIVND (reference sequence). This CDR3 region has 16 residues. Comment on this clone: Its antigen is unknown.

The rearrangement uses TRBV19 and TRBJ1-2; 9 bases are shared with TRBD1. The TCR sequence derives from an adult who received the AZD1222 COVID-19 vaccine. This material consisted of peripheral blood, taken 28 days after the second AZD1222 dose. CDR3 protein: CASRTNTPGQGNGYTF. The CDR3 DNA reads as TGTGCCAGTAGGACAAACACACCGGGACAGGGAAATGGCTACACCTTC.